This T cell receptor beta chain was found in a study of blood T cell repertoires in COVID-19. This clone was counted between two and nine times. Germline trimming cut 0 bases from V and 7 bases from J; bases unmatched to any gene: 5. The CDR3 extends over 15 amino acids. The germline CDR1 and CDR2 sequences are WSHSY and SAAADI. Data came from immunoSEQ multiplex PCR; TCRdb stores just in-frame clones and leaves some out. The table lists about 47,000 clones, approximately 80% of them singletons, with around 10% in the top ten. The rearrangement joins TRBV10-2 to TRBJ1-4; 7 bases match TRBD1. This sequence was found in a man aged 55 to 69 with acute or convalescent COVID-19. Sequences were obtained from peripheral blood. The CDR3: CASSESTGWGEKLFF. In DNA, the CDR3 is TGCGCCAGCAGTGAGTCGACAGGGTGGGGTGAAAAACTGTTTTTT.